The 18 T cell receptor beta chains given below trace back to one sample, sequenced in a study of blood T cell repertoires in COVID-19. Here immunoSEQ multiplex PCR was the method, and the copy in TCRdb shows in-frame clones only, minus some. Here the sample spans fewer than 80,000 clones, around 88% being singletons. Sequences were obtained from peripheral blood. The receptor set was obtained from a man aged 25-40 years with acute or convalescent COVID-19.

The CDR3 DNA is TGTGCCAGCAGTTTGAGACAGGCCGTCGATGAGCAGTTCTTC. Residues: CASSLRQAVDEQFF. The chain links TRBV28 to TRBJ2-1; tentatively, D is TRBD1 (6 bases). The germline V gene encodes CDR1 MDHEN and CDR2 SYDVKM. V was pared by 3 bases and J by 8 bases, with 14 bases between. The CDR3 has 14 residues.

DNA for the CDR3: TGTGCCAGCAGCTTGGGACTAGCTAACAATGAGCAGTTCTTC. It encodes CASSLGLANNEQFF. The chain carries TRBV5-5 and TRBJ2-1; 7 bases match TRBD2. Unmatched junction bases numbered 2, after V lost 0 bases and J lost 5 bases. The CDR3 length is 14 residues. Germline values: CDR1 SGHKS, CDR2 YYEKEE (reference sequence).

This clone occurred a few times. The chain's CDR3 is CASSSTGENSPLHF. The CDR3 nucleotides are TGTGCCAGCAGTTCAACAGGGGAAAATTCACCCCTCCACTTT. The chain has TRBV28 and TRBJ1-6, with TRBD1 matching 7 bases. Germline-derived CDR1 and CDR2 are MDHEN and SYDVKM. The V and J ends lost 4 bases and 7 bases, in that order; junction bases with no gene match: 4. This CDR3 comprises 14 residues.

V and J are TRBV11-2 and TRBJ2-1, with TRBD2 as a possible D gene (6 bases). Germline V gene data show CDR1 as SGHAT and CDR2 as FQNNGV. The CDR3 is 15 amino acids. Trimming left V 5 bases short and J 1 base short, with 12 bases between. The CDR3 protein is CASSVSGGSYNEQFF. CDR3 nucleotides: TGTGCCAGCAGCGTCTCCGGGGGTTCCTACAATGAGCAGTTCTTC.

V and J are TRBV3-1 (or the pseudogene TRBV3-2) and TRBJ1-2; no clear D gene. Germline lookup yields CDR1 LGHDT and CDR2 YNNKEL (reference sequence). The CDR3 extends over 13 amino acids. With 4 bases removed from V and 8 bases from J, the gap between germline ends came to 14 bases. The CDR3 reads CASSPRGSWGYTF. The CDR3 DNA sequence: TGTGCCAGCAGCCCAAGAGGCAGTTGGGGCTACACCTTC.

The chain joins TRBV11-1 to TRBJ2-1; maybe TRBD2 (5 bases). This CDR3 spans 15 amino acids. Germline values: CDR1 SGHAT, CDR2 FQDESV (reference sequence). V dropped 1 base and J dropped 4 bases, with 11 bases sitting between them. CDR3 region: CASSLGGAAYNEQFF. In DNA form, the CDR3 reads TGTGCCAGCAGCTTAGGGGGAGCGGCGTACAATGAGCAGTTCTTC.

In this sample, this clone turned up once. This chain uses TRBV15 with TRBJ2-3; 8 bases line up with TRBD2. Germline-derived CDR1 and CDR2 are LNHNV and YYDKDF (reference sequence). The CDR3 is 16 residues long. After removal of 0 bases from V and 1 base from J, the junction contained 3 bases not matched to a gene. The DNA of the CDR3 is TGTGCCACCAGCAGAGAACTAGCGGTCGGCACAGATACGCAGTATTTT. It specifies CATSRELAVGTDTQYF.

The CDR3 sequence is CASSYSRGTQETQYF. The CDR3 nucleotides are TGTGCCAGCAGTTACTCACGAGGGACACAAGAGACCCAGTACTTC. The rearrangement joins TRBV6-5 to TRBJ2-5; TRBD1 is a possible D gene (6 bases). Deletions cut 0 bases from V and 2 bases from J, with 10 bases between. The CDR3 consists of 15 residues. The germline V gene encodes CDR1 MNHEY and CDR2 SVGAGI.

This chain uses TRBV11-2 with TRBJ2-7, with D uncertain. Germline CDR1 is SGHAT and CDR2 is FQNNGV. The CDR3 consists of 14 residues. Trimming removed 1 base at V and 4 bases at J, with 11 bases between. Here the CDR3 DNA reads TGTGCCAGCAGCTTAGGCGGAAGTGGGTACGAGCAGTACTTC. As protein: CASSLGGSGYEQYF.

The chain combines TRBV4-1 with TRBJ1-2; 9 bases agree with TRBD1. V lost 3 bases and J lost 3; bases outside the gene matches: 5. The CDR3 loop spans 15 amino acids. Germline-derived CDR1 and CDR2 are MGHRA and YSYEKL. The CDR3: CASSQGGTGYYGYTF. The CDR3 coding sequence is TGCGCCAGCAGCCAGGGGGGGACAGGGTACTATGGCTACACCTTC.

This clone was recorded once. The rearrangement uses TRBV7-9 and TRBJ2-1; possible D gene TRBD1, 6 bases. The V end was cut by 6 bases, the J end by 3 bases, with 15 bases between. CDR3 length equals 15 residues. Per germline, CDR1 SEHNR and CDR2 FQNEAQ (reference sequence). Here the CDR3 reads CASSPNRELYNEQFF. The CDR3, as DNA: TGTGCCAGCAGTCCTAACAGGGAGCTCTACAATGAGCAGTTCTTC.

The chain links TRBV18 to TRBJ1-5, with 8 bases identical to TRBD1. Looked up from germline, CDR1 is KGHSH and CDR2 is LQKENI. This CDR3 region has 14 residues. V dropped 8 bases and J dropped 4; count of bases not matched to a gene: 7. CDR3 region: CASAAGGSNQPQHF. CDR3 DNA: TGTGCCAGCGCGGCAGGGGGCTCGAATCAGCCCCAGCATTTT.

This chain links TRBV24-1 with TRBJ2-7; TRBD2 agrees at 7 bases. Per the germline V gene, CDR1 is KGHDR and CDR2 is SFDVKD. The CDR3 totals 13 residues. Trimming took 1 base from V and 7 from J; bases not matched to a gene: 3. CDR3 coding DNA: TGTGCCACCAGTGATTTCGTGGGGGGGGAGCAGTACTTC. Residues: CATSDFVGGEQYF.

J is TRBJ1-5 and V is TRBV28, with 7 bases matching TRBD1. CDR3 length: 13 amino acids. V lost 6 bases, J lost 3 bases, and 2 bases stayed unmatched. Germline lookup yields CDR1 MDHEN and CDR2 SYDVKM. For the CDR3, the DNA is TGTGCCAGCAGGGGACAGAACAATCAGCCCCAGCATTTT. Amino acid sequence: CASRGQNNQPQHF.

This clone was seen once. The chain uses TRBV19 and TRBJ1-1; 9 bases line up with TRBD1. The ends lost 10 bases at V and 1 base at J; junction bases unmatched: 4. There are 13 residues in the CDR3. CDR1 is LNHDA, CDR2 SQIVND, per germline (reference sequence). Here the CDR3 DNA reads TGTGCCACCCGGGACAGGGCGAACACTGAAGCTTTCTTT. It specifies CATRDRANTEAFF.

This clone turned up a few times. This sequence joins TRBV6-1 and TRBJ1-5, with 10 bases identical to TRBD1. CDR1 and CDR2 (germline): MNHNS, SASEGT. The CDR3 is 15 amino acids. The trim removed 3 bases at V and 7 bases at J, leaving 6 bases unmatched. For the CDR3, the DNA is TGTGCCAGCAGTGACGCACCGGGACAGGGGCAGCCCCAGCATTTT. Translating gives CASSDAPGQGQPQHF.

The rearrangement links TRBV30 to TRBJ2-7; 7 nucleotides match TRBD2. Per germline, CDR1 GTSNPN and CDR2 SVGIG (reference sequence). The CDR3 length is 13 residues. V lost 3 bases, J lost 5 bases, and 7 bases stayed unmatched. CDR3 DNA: TGTGCCTGGAGCAGGACTAGGAACAACGAGCAGTACTTC. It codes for CAWSRTRNNEQYF.

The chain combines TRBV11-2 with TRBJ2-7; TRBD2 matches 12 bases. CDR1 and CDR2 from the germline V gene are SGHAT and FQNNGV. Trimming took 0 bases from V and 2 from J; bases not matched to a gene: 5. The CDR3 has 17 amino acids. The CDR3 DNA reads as TGTGCCAGCAGCTTAGAGCGGCGGACTAGCGGGACCTACGAGCAGTACTTC. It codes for CASSLERRTSGTYEQYF.